The 15 T cell receptor beta chains given below trace back to one sample, sequenced in a study of cytomegalovirus exposure and HLA in healthy donors (TCRdb year 2017). Receptor libraries were prepared by the immunoSEQ multiplex PCR assay. A mixture of 60 forward primers for TCR Vbeta segments and 13 reverse primers for TCR Jbeta segments was used in the multiplex PCR. TCRdb took over this immuneACCESS table, retaining in-frame rearrangements with V and J assigned. Such tables are incomplete; in checked studies, under half of the missing clones stem from an unresolved V gene, and the remainder is unexplained. The table for this sample lists more than 50,000 clones; approximately 70% of them were counted only once. The ten largest make up 19% of the sample. Sequencing input: PBMCs. These TCRs come from a woman aged 60 to 75 in good health and CMV-seropositive.

J is TRBJ1-3 and V is TRBV9; D unresolved. Between the trimmed V and J ends, which lost 0 bases and 8 bases, there was a span of 6 bases. This CDR3 comprises 12 residues. The germline CDR1 and CDR2 sequences are SGDLS and YYNGEE. The CDR3 nucleotides read TGTGCCAGCAGCGTAGACGACTACACCATATATTTT. It translates to CASSVDDYTIYF.

This clone came up once. The chain recombines TRBV9 with TRBJ2-1; a weak D match, TRBD2 (6 bases). This CDR3 is 13 amino acids long. V was pared by 4 bases and J by 10 bases, with 15 bases between. Looked up from germline, CDR1 is SGDLS and CDR2 is YYNGEE. CDR3 protein: CASSPHLATEQFF. In DNA, the CDR3 is TGTGCCAGCAGCCCCCACCTAGCGACAGAGCAGTTCTTC.

The rearrangement links TRBV19 to TRBJ1-2; 7 bases align to TRBD1. Trimming removed 4 bases from V and 1 base from J; junction bases left unmatched: 3. The length of the CDR3 is 14 residues. Germline V gene sequence: CDR1 LNHDA, CDR2 SQIVND (reference sequence). The chain's CDR3 is CASSKQGFNYGYTF. CDR3 sequence (DNA): TGTGCCAGTAGTAAACAGGGGTTTAACTATGGCTACACCTTC.

The chain carries TRBV28 and TRBJ1-5; D is perhaps TRBD1 (5 bases). CDR3 size: 13 residues. Trimming stripped 6 bases from V and 9 bases from J, with 15 bases between. Germline loops: CDR1 MDHEN, CDR2 SYDVKM. In nucleotides, the CDR3 is TGTGCCAGCAGAAGACAGCCGTGGACGCCCCAGCATTTT. This codes for CASRRQPWTPQHF.

This clone was picked up a small number of times. The chain recombines TRBV11-2 with TRBJ1-2; D is possibly TRBD1 (5 bases). The V and J ends lost 2 bases and 7 bases respectively, with 14 bases between them. Germline-derived CDR1 and CDR2 are SGHAT and FQNNGV. There are 14 residues in the CDR3. The CDR3 bases are TGTGCCAGCAGCTTACAAGGAGACAGTCGTGGCTACACCTTC. It encodes CASSLQGDSRGYTF. The full variable domain, its missing parts supplied by reference TRBV11-2 and TRBJ1-2, is EAGVAQSPRYKIIEKRQSVAFWCNPISGHATLYWYQQILGQGPKLLIQFQNNGVVDDSQLPKDRFSAERLKGVDSTLKIQPAKLEDSAVYLCASSLQGDSRGYTFGSGTRLTVV.

The chain recombines TRBV18 with TRBJ1-5; 8 bases align to TRBD1. The V gene end was trimmed by 4 bases and the J gene end by 4 bases; junction bases not matched to a gene: 15. The CDR3 consists of 18 residues. The germline V gene encodes CDR1 KGHSH and CDR2 LQKENI. The CDR3 region is CASSQPSAGGIPNQPQHF. The CDR3 nucleotides read TGTGCCAGCTCACAACCCTCGGCAGGGGGCATCCCGAATCAGCCCCAGCATTTT. The complete variable domain, with remaining parts taken from reference TRBV18 and TRBJ1-5, reads NAGVMQNPRHLVRRRGQEARLRCSPMKGHSHVYWYRQLPEEGLKFMVYLQKENIIDESGMPKERFSAEFPKEGPSILRIQQVVRGDSAAYFCASSQPSAGGIPNQPQHFGDGTRLSIL.

About this clone: The sample has other DNA sequences that encode this CDR3 too. This rearrangement joins TRBV5-1 to TRBJ2-3, with TRBD2 matching 14 bases. This CDR3 spans 14 amino acids. V was pared by 7 bases and J by 3 bases, with 1 base of the junction left unmatched. Germline V lookup: CDR1 SGHRS, CDR2 YFSETQ. In nucleotides, the CDR3 is TGCGCCAGCGGGACTAGCGGGGGTACAGATACGCAGTATTTT. Translating it yields CASGTSGGTDTQYF.

V and J are TRBV5-6 and TRBJ1-1; possibly TRBD1 for D (6 bases). V was cut by 4 bases and J by 4 bases, with 14 bases left in between. The CDR3 has 14 residues. CDR1 and CDR2 (germline): SGHDT, YYEEEE. The CDR3 nucleotides read TGTGCCAGCAGCGAATATACAGGGATCACTGAAGCTTTCTTT. It is translated as CASSEYTGITEAFF.

This clone showed up just a few times. The chain couples TRBV29-1 to TRBJ1-4, with 7 bases that match TRBD1. Germline-derived CDR1 and CDR2 are SQVTM and ANQGSEA. The CDR3 length is 13 residues. V was clipped by 7 bases and J by 5 bases; unmatched bases: 7. The CDR3 protein is CSGRTGPNEKLFF. In DNA form, the CDR3 reads TGCAGCGGCCGGACAGGACCGAATGAAAAACTGTTTTTT.

The chain recombines TRBV5-6 with TRBJ2-3, with D unclear. The CDR3 contains 15 residues. V was shortened by 4 bases and J by 0 bases, with 12 bases between the two germline ends. From germline, CDR1 is SGHDT and CDR2 YYEEEE. The CDR3 DNA is TGTGCCAGCAGCCCCTGGCAGACTAGCACAGATACGCAGTATTTT. It translates to CASSPWQTSTDTQYF.

This chain uses TRBV30 with TRBJ1-6, with TRBD1 identical over 7 bases. The trim removed 3 bases at V and 7 bases at J, leaving 15 bases unmatched. CDR3 length equals 17 residues. Germline CDR1 and CDR2: GTSNPN and SVGIG (reference sequence). The DNA for the CDR3 is TGTGCCTGGAGGTCACCCCGGGACAGAGTCCTAAATTCACCCCTCCACTTT. Translating it yields CAWRSPRDRVLNSPLHF.

This clone was picked up a small number of times. This chain uses TRBV7-2 with TRBJ2-5; maybe TRBD2 (6 bases). This CDR3 contains 14 residues. Germline V gene lookup returns CDR1 SGHTA and CDR2 FQGNSA. With 7 bases removed from V and 7 bases from J, the gap between germline ends came to 19 bases. Here the CDR3 reads CASTSGTETGTQYF. For the CDR3, the DNA is TGTGCCAGCACATCCGGGACTGAGACGGGGACCCAGTACTTC.

The sample holds a few counts of this clone. This chain uses TRBV10-2 with TRBJ1-2; possible D gene TRBD1, 5 bases. Germline V gene data show CDR1 as WSHSY and CDR2 as SAAADI. The CDR3 contains 14 residues. The V gene lost 8 bases and the J gene lost 1 base, with 14 bases spanning the gap. Here the CDR3 reads CASQGSEFNYGYTF. As DNA, the CDR3 is TGCGCCAGCCAGGGTTCTGAGTTTAACTATGGCTACACCTTC.

This chain uses TRBV19 with TRBJ2-2; D may be TRBD1 (6 bases). From germline, CDR1 is LNHDA and CDR2 SQIVND (reference sequence). The CDR3 is 14 residues long. V dropped 3 bases and J dropped 5 bases, with 10 bases sitting between them. The CDR3 protein is CASSIRDTTGELFF. CDR3 in DNA: TGTGCCAGTAGTATCCGGGACACTACCGGGGAGCTGTTTTTT.

The CDR3 reads CASSLFLRAQETQYF. Written as DNA, the CDR3 is TGTGCCAGCAGCTTATTTCTGCGGGCCCAAGAGACCCAGTACTTC. The rearrangement uses TRBV7-9 and TRBJ2-5; weak D call: TRBD2 (5 bases). The CDR3 spans 15 residues. Per the germline V gene, CDR1 is SEHNR and CDR2 is FQNEAQ (reference sequence). The V end was cut by 2 bases, the J end by 1 base, with 11 bases between.